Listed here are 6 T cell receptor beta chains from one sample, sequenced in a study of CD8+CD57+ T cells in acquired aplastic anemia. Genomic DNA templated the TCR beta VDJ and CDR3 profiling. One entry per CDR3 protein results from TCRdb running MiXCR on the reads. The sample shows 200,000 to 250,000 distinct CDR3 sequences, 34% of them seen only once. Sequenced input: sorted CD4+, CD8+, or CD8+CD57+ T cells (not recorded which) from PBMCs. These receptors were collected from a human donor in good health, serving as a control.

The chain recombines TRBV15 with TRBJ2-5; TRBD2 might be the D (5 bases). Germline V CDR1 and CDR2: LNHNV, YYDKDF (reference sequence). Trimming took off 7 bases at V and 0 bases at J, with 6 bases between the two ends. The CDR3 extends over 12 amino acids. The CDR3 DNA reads TGTGCCACCACAGCGGACCAAGAGACCCAGTACTTC. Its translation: CATTADQETQYF.

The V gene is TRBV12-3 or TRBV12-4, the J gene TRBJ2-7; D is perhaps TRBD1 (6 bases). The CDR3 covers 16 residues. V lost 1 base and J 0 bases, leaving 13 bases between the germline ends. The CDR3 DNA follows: TGTGCCAGCAGTTTAGAGGGCAGGGGAACCTCCTACGAGCAGTACTTC. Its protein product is CASSLEGRGTSYEQYF.

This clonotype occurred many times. The CDR3 loop is CASSISGNTEAFF. CDR3 coding DNA: TGTGCCAGTAGTATTTCGGGGAACACTGAAGCTTTCTTT. The rearrangement links TRBV19 to TRBJ1-1; no definite D call. The CDR3 is 13 amino acids. Trimming took 3 bases from V and 1 from J, leaving 6 bases between them. Germline CDR1 reads LNHDA; CDR2 reads SQIVND (reference sequence).

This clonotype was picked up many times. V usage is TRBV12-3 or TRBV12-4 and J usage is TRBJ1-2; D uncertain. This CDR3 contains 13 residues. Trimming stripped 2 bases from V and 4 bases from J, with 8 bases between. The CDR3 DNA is TGTGCCAGCAGTTTAACGGTTTTCTATGGCTACACCTTC. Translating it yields CASSLTVFYGYTF.

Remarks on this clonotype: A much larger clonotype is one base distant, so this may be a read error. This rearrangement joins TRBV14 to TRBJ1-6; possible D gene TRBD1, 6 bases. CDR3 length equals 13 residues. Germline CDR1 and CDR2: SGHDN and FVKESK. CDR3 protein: CASSQLGASPLRF. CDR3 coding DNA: TGTGCCAGCAGCCAGTTGGGGGCCAGCCCCCTCCGCTTT.

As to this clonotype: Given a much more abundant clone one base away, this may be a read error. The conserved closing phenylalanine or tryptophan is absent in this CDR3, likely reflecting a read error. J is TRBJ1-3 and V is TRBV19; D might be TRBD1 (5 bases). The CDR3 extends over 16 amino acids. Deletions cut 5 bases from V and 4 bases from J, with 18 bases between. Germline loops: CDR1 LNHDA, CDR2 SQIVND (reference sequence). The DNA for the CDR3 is TGTGCCAGTAGTCGATGGGGCGGCGGCGTAGGAAACACCATATATTCT. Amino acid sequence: CASSRWGGGVGNTIYS.